A single sample is the source of the 18 T cell receptor beta chains below, sequenced in a study of blood T cell repertoires in COVID-19. Generated by immunoSEQ multiplex PCR, the TCRdb table keeps only in-frame clones and is missing some. This table has more than 400,000 clones, around 87% appearing once. Sequencing used PBMCs or T cells enriched from blood (not recorded which). The receptors stem from a woman under 30 who had recovered from COVID-19.

V is TRBV5-1 and J is TRBJ1-3; 8 nucleotides align to TRBD1. Germline V gene data show CDR1 as SGHRS and CDR2 as YFSETQ. The J segment lost 0 bases and the V segment lost 4 bases, leaving 3 bases of the junction unmatched. The CDR3 length is 15 residues. CDR3 region: CASSIQGGSGNTIYF. The CDR3 nucleotides are TGCGCCAGCAGCATACAGGGGGGCTCTGGAAACACCATATATTTT.

This clone has just one count. V usage is TRBV9 and J usage is TRBJ2-1; 10 bases align to TRBD2. Per germline, CDR1 SGDLS and CDR2 YYNGEE. This CDR3 region has 16 residues. Trimming took 0 bases from V and 8 from J; bases not matched to a gene: 8. The CDR3 here is CASSVGSSGGGDEQFF. CDR3 DNA: TGTGCCAGCAGCGTAGGGTCTAGCGGGGGTGGAGATGAGCAGTTCTTC.

The chain is built from TRBV6-5 and TRBJ2-7, with D tentatively TRBD1 (6 bases). The V end lost 4 bases, the J end lost 5 bases, and 15 bases lay between the germline ends. This CDR3 has 14 amino acids. Germline-derived CDR1 and CDR2 are MNHEY and SVGAGI. The CDR3 bases are TGTGCCAGCAGTTCCTCGGACAGAGAAAACGAGCAGTACTTC. Its protein product is CASSSSDRENEQYF.

The V and J genes are TRBV6-5 and TRBJ1-1, with unresolved D. V was cut by 7 bases and J by 0 bases, with 15 bases left in between. The CDR3 consists of 15 residues. Germline V gene data show CDR1 as MNHEY and CDR2 as SVGAGI. CDR3 nucleotide sequence: TGTGCCAGCATGCGGGTGGCAGGAGTGAACACTGAAGCTTTCTTT. Translated: CASMRVAGVNTEAFF.

The rearrangement links TRBV5-1 to TRBJ1-1, with 9 bases that match TRBD1. V trimming: 1 base; J trimming: 4 bases; junction bases outside the gene matches: 5. This CDR3 region has 15 residues. The germline V gene has CDR1 SGHRS and CDR2 YFSETQ. The CDR3 sequence: CASSLWTGDGTEAFF. The CDR3 DNA sequence: TGCGCCAGCAGCTTGTGGACAGGGGACGGCACTGAAGCTTTCTTT.

The gene calls are TRBV10-3 and TRBJ2-5; the D gene is possibly TRBD1 (6 bases). Germline V gene lookup returns CDR1 ENHRY and CDR2 SYGVKD. The CDR3 covers 15 residues. Trimming cost V 4 bases and J 5 bases, with 17 bases left between them. CDR3 nucleotides: TGTGCCATCAGTGCTTTCCAGGGGAACAGGGAGACCCAGTACTTC. Translation gives CAISAFQGNRETQYF.

The chain employs TRBV2 and TRBJ2-7; D is unclear. The CDR3 runs 12 residues. Trimming cost V 8 bases and J 4 bases, with 12 bases left between them. Germline CDR1 SNHLY, CDR2 FYNNEI. This CDR3 is CASRRLVYEQYF. As DNA, the CDR3 is TGTGCCAGCCGGCGGCTTGTATACGAGCAGTACTTC.

The V gene is TRBV6-5, the J gene TRBJ1-2, with 8 bases that match TRBD1. Per the germline V gene, CDR1 is MNHEY and CDR2 is SVGAGI. The CDR3 has 14 amino acids. J gave up 5 bases and V 6 bases, and 8 bases lay outside the gene matches. The CDR3 region has the DNA TGTGCCAGCAGCCGCCAGGGGGCAAGATATGGCTACACCTTC. Its protein is CASSRQGARYGYTF.

The J gene is TRBJ2-2, the V gene TRBV11-3; possible D gene TRBD2, 5 bases. The CDR3 runs 14 residues. V was clipped by 0 bases and J by 7 bases, with 9 bases between them. Per the germline V gene, CDR1 is SGHNT and CDR2 is YENEEA. This CDR3 reads CASSLESGNGELFF. As DNA, the CDR3 is TGTGCCAGCAGCTTAGAAAGCGGCAACGGGGAGCTGTTTTTT.

V usage is TRBV5-6 and J usage is TRBJ1-2; 7 nucleotides match TRBD1. CDR1 and CDR2 (germline): SGHDT, YYEEEE. V shed 0 bases, J shed 4 bases, and the junction held 9 bases outside the gene matches. The CDR3 is 16 residues long. CDR3 in DNA: TGTGCCAGCAGCTTGGCGAGTGAGGGGGCTCTCTATGGCTACACCTTC. Protein product: CASSLASEGALYGYTF.

The V and J genes are TRBV5-4 and TRBJ2-3, with 11 bases aligning to TRBD2. J was trimmed by 0 bases and V by 4 bases; bases with no gene match: 7. CDR1 and CDR2 from the germline V gene are SGHNT and YYREEE (reference sequence). The CDR3 sequence is 17 residues long. This CDR3 reads CASSGPGTSGSTDTQYF. CDR3 nucleotide sequence: TGTGCCAGCAGCGGACCGGGGACTAGCGGCAGCACAGATACGCAGTATTTT. The entire variable domain, with the rest obtained from reference TRBV5-4 and TRBJ2-3, is as follows: ETGVTQSPTHLIKTRGQQVTLRCSSQSGHNTVSWYQQALGQGPQFIFQYYREEENGRGNFPPRFSGLQFPNYSSELNVNALELDDSALYLCASSGPGTSGSTDTQYFGPGTRLTVL.

The chain carries TRBV2 and TRBJ1-6; 7 bases fit TRBD1. The germline V gene has CDR1 SNHLY and CDR2 FYNNEI. The V and J ends lost 6 bases and 4 bases, in that order; junction bases with no gene match: 3. The CDR3 contains 14 residues. The CDR3 bases are TGTGCCAGCAGCCTGGGACAGTATAATTCACCCCTCCACTTT. Its translation: CASSLGQYNSPLHF.

The V and J genes are TRBV14 and TRBJ1-3; unclear D gene. Per germline, CDR1 SGHDN and CDR2 FVKESK. There are 13 residues in the CDR3. V shed 0 bases and J shed 7 bases, with 7 bases lying between them. CDR3 DNA sequence: TGTGCCAGCAGCCAAGATCGGTCCAACACCATATATTTT. It specifies CASSQDRSNTIYF.

The gene calls are TRBV3-1 (or the pseudogene TRBV3-2) and TRBJ1-1, with 8 bases fitting TRBD1. CDR1 is LGHDT, CDR2 YNNKEL, per germline (reference sequence). The CDR3 spans 17 residues. With 4 bases clipped from V and 6 bases from J, the junction kept 16 bases outside the gene matches. CDR3 sequence reads: CASSRRLQGAQIPEAFF. The CDR3 nucleotides are TGTGCCAGCAGCCGCAGGTTGCAGGGGGCGCAGATCCCTGAAGCTTTCTTT.

This chain uses TRBV5-5 with TRBJ1-1; 8 bases agree with TRBD1. This CDR3 region has 15 residues. V was clipped by 3 bases and J by 5 bases; unmatched bases: 9. Germline CDR1 is SGHKS and CDR2 is YYEKEE (reference sequence). CDR3 residues: CASSSPKTGDTEAFF. The CDR3 region has the DNA TGTGCCAGCAGCTCCCCGAAGACAGGGGATACTGAAGCTTTCTTT.

V gene TRBV29-1 combines with J gene TRBJ2-1, with D perhaps TRBD1 (5 bases). The germline gives CDR1 SQVTM, CDR2 ANQGSEA. The V gene lost 4 bases and the J gene lost 1 base, with 8 bases spanning the gap. The CDR3 has 13 residues. The CDR3 loop is CSVVAGSYNEQFF. DNA for the CDR3: TGCAGCGTTGTAGCAGGGTCCTACAATGAGCAGTTCTTC.

The chain has TRBV28 and TRBJ2-7; 8 positions agree with TRBD2. This CDR3 contains 14 residues. The germline V gene has CDR1 MDHEN and CDR2 SYDVKM. V shed 10 bases, J shed 3 bases, and the junction held 11 bases outside the gene matches. CDR3 region: CATAEERGIYEQYF. As DNA, the CDR3 is TGTGCCACAGCAGAAGAGCGGGGGATCTACGAGCAGTACTTC.

The chain couples TRBV6-5 to TRBJ2-7; TRBD1 matches 7 bases. Germline values: CDR1 MNHEY, CDR2 SVGAGI. After removal of 0 bases from V and 4 bases from J, the junction contained 0 bases not matched to a gene. The length of the CDR3 is 13 residues. The CDR3 protein is CASSYSGQYEQYF. The CDR3 coding sequence is TGTGCCAGCAGTTACTCGGGACAGTACGAGCAGTACTTC.